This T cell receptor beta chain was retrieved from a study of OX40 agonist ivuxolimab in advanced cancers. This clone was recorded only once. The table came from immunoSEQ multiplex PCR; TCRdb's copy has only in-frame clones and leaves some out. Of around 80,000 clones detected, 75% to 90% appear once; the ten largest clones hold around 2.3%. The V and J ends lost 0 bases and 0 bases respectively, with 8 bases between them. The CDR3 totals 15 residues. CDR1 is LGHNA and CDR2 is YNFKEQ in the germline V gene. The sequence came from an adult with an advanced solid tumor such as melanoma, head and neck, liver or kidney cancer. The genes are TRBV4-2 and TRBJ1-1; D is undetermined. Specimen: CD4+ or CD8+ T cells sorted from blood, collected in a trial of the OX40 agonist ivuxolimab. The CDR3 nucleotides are TGTGCCAGCAGCCAAGAGAGCAGATTGAACACTGAAGCTTTCTTT. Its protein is CASSQESRLNTEAFF.